Included here is one T cell receptor beta chain sequence, with context. Its antigen is unidentified. TCRdb independently ran MiXCR on the 5' RACE reads; one entry per CDR3 protein. The sample records about 350,000 distinct CDR3 sequences, roughly 13% being singletons. This sample was included in a study of T-cell memory formation after mild COVID-19. Study context: TCR clusters mostly belonged to single donors.

This CDR3 has 16 amino acids. V lost 6 bases and J lost 4; bases outside the gene matches: 9. Germline V gives CDR1 MNHNY, CDR2 SVGAGI (reference sequence). General study findings and limits: Second-wave clones reaching peak frequency on day 37 lacked confirmed SARS-CoV-2 specificity. Chiefly within CM and EM were the contracting CD4+ clones; CD8+ ones were within EMRA.

This TCR was recovered from a man aged 18 to 29 who had mild COVID-19 (a few samples of this study predate the infection). Cell type and time point are not known. The material sequenced was PBMCs or a T cell subset sorted from them (not recorded which). This rearrangement joins TRBV6-6 to TRBJ2-2; TRBD1 matches at 9 bases. DNA of the CDR3: TGTGCCAGCAGCAGGACCGGGACAGGGATCACCGGGGAGCTGTTTTTT. Translating it yields CASSRTGTGITGELFF.